The 3 T cell receptor beta chains listed next were all sequenced from one sample in a study of OX40 agonist ivuxolimab in advanced cancers. Library preparation used the immunoSEQ multiplex PCR assay. The source is immuneACCESS, and TCRdb retained only in-frame sequences with V and J called. Part of the clones is not carried over; for the studies checked, unresolved V genes explain less than half of this, and the remainder is unexplained. For this sample the table gives 40,000 to 65,000 clones, of which 80% to 85% were detected only once. Around 4.3% of the sample goes to the ten largest clones. The source material was CD4+ or CD8+ T cells sorted from blood, sampled in a trial of the OX40 agonist ivuxolimab. The receptor set was obtained from an adult with an advanced solid tumor such as melanoma, head and neck, liver or kidney cancer.

The chain has TRBV2 and TRBJ1-6; no firm D call. Germline assignment: CDR1 SNHLY and CDR2 FYNNEI. V shed 3 bases and J shed 7 bases, with 7 bases lying between them. The CDR3 is made up of 13 amino acids. The CDR3 region has the DNA TGTGCCAGCAGTGACAGAGCGAATTCACCCCTCCACTTT. This translates into CASSDRANSPLHF.

V gene TRBV11-3 combines with J gene TRBJ1-4; tentative D call: TRBD1 (5 bases). V shed 3 bases and J shed 7 bases, with 12 bases lying between them. Germline CDR1 SGHNT, CDR2 YENEEA. The CDR3 length is 14 residues. CDR3 in DNA: TGTGCCAGCAGCTTTCATGAGACAGCTGAAAAACTGTTTTTT. Its translation: CASSFHETAEKLFF. Looking up the rest from reference TRBV11-3 and TRBJ1-4 gives the full variable domain: EAGVVQSPRYKIIEKKQPVAFWCNPISGHNTLYWYLQNLGQGPELLIRYENEEAVDDSQLPKDRFSAERLKGVDSTLKIQPAELGDSAVYLCASSFHETAEKLFFGSGTQLSVL.

The chain employs TRBV27 and TRBJ1-5, with a tentative D call TRBD1 (5 bases). Germline-derived CDR1 and CDR2 are MNHEY and SMNVEV (reference sequence). The germline V and J ends were trimmed by 6 bases and 6 bases, with 24 bases remaining between them. This CDR3 region has 17 residues. As DNA, the CDR3 is TGTGCCAGCAGCCCCTGGGCGGGGTTTGGGGGTAGTCAGCCCCAGCATTTT. Translated, it gives CASSPWAGFGGSQPQHF.